A single T cell receptor (beta chain) is shown here with its context. This clonotype was detected ten times or more. It lacks a known antigen. Base-call qualities are not available, and no considerably larger clone is one nucleotide away. The method was 5' RACE. Instrument on record: NextSeq 500. In the TCR library protocol, a unique molecular identifier was attached to each TCR cDNA molecule so that PCR and sequencing errors could be corrected. Concerning the study's data processing: TCR identification, UMI-based error correction and CDR3 extraction were all carried out with Decombinator tools. Expanded TCRs were defined as those above a frequency of 2 per 1,000, corresponding to the top 1% of the tumor frequency distribution. Each repertoire was subsampled 100 times to 5,000 TCRs, after which Renyi diversity was computed with the R vegan package. To build CDR3 similarity networks, amino acid triplet string-kernel similarity was used, and CDR3s were connected when their pairwise similarity was above 0.82. The public sequencing data were trimmed at Q25 with fastp and processed into clonotypes with MiXCR by TCRdb, which kept only in-frame beta chains. Records with the same CDR3 protein are collapsed into one entry carrying the most frequent genes and DNA. The V and J calls, along with clone size, are taken from TCRdb and not from the paper's own processing. This sample comprises 23,000 or so distinct CDR3 sequences, about 4.7% of them detected only once. The top ten hold 4.5% to 6.5% of the sample.

These data come from a study of spatial heterogeneity in lung cancer (dated by TCRdb to between 2018 and 2021). In the study overall: Beta-chain transcripts were consistently detected in greater numbers than alpha-chain transcripts, which likely reflects a higher abundance of beta-chain transcripts. In non-small cell lung cancer, the study made a quantitative comparison of TCR alpha and beta repertoires among multiple tumor regions, matched nontumor lung and blood. In the raw uncorrected reads, each unique combination of TCR and UMI appeared on average more than ten times. At surgery, both alpha and beta chains were TCR-sequenced in about 200 tumor regions, approximately 64 matched nontumor lung samples and 56 PBMC samples. Nonsynonymous mutation counts, determined by whole-exome sequencing of tumor tissue, were related to TCR repertoire features.

The sample's time point label, in plain terms: sample taken at primary tumor resection. Without any cell sorting, TCR sequencing was performed on whole RNA extracted either from tumor and nontumor lung tissue or from cryopreserved PBMC samples. The donors were about 71 patients from the lung TRACERx cohort who had early-stage, untreated non-small cell lung cancer. Only patients for whom sufficient RNA was available from at least two tumor regions were selected for TCR sequencing. For CDR1 and CDR2, the germline V gene lists SGHDT and YYEEEE. Spanning cysteine to phenylalanine, the CDR3 consists of 15 amino acids. Solely the CDR3 DNA is kept, with 45 bases framed from the first base. The trim is 0 bases for V and 4 bases for J, with a gap of 13 bases between the germline ends. The paper as a whole reports these results and caveats: Additional single-cell paired TCR alpha and beta sequencing was considered necessary to confirm, at a functional level, the hypothesis that regional TCRs recognize regional mutations. Ubiquitous expanded tumor TCRs were found in blood more often at tumor resection than at routine follow-up.

The chain was built from TRBV5-6 and TRBJ1-2; TRBD1 is a possible D gene, resting on 6 matching bases. This sequence originates from a male donor with early-stage non-small cell lung cancer. The sequencing here drew on PBMCs, taken at surgery. The CDR3: CASSLAGAPIYGYTF. The nucleotide sequence is given as TGTGCCAGCAGCTTGGCGGGGGCACCTATCTATGGCTACACCTTC.